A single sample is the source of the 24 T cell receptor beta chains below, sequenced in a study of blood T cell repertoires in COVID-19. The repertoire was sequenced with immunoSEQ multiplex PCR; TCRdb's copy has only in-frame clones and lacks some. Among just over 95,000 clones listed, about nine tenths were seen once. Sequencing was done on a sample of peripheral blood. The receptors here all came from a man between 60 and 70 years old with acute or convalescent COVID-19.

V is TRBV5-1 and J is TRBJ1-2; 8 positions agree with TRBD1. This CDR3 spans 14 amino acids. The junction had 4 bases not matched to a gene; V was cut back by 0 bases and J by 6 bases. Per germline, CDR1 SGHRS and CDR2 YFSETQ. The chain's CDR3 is CASSLDRGSDGYTF. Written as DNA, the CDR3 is TGCGCCAGCAGCTTGGACAGGGGGTCCGATGGCTACACCTTC.

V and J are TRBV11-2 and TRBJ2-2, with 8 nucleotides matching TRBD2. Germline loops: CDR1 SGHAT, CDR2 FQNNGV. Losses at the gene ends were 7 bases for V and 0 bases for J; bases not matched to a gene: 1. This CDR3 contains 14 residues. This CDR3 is CASKLAANTGELFF. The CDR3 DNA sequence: TGTGCCAGCAAACTAGCGGCGAACACCGGGGAGCTGTTTTTT. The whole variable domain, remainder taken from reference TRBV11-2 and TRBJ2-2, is EAGVAQSPRYKIIEKRQSVAFWCNPISGHATLYWYQQILGQGPKLLIQFQNNGVVDDSQLPKDRFSAERLKGVDSTLKIQPAKLEDSAVYLCASKLAANTGELFFGEGSRLTVL.

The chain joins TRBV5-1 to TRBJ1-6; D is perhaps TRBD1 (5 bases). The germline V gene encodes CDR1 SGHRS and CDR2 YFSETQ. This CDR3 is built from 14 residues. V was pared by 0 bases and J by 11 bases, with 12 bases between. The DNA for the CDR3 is TGCGCCAGCAGCTTGGGGCAGGGATCAGCACCCCTCCACTTT. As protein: CASSLGQGSAPLHF.

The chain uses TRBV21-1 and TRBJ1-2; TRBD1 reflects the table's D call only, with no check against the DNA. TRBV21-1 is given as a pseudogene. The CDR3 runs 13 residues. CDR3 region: CASSRANSYGYTF. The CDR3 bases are TGTGCCAGCAGCAGAGCTAACAGCTATGGCTACACCTTC.

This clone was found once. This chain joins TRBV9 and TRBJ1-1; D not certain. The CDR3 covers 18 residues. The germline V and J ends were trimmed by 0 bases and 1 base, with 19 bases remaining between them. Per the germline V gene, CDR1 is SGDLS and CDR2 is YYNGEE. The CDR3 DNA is TGTGCCAGCAGCGTAGACCCTACTTTGTGGGAGACGAACACTGAAGCTTTCTTT. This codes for CASSVDPTLWETNTEAFF.

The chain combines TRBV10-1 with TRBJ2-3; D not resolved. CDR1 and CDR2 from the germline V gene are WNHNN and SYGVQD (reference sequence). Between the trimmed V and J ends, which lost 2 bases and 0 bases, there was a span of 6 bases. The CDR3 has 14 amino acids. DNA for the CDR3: TGCGCCAGCAGTGAGACTACCAGCACAGATACGCAGTATTTT. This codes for CASSETTSTDTQYF.

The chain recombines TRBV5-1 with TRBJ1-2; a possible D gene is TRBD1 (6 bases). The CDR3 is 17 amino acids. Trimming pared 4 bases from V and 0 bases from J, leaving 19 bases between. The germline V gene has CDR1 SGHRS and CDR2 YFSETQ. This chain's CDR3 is CASSPSLGTPANYGYTF. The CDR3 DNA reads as TGCGCCAGCAGCCCAAGTTTAGGGACACCAGCTAACTATGGCTACACCTTC.

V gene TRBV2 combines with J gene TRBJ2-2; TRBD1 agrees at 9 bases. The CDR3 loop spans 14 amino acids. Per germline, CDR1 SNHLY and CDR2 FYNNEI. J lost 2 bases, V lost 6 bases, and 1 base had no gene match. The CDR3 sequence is CASRDRGNTGELFF. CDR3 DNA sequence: TGTGCCAGCAGGGACAGGGGTAACACCGGGGAGCTGTTTTTT.

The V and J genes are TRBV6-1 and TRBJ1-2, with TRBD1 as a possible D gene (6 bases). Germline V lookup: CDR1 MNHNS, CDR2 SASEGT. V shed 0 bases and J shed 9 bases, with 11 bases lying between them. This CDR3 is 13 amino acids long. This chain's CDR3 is CASSEAVQGSYTF. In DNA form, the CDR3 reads TGTGCCAGCAGTGAAGCGGTGCAGGGGAGCTACACCTTC.

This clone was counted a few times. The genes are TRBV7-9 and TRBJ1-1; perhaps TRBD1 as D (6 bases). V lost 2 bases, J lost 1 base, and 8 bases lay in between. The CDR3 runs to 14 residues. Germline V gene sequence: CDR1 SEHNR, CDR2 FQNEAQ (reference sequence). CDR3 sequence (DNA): TGTGCCAGCAGCTTACAACAGGGGAACACTGAAGCTTTCTTT. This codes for CASSLQQGNTEAFF.

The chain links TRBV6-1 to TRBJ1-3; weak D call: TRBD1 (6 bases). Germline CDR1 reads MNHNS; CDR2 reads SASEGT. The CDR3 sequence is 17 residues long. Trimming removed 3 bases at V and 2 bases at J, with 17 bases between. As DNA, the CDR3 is TGTGCCAGCAGTGATCGCGGTGACAGGTTAGCTGGAAACACCATATATTTT. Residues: CASSDRGDRLAGNTIYF.

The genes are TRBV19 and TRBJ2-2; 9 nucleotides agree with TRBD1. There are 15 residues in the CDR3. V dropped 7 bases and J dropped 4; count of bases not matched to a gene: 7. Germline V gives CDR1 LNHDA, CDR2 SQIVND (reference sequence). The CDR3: CASKKGTGSTGELFF. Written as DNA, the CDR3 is TGTGCCAGTAAAAAAGGGACAGGGAGCACCGGGGAGCTGTTTTTT.

The CDR3 DNA sequence: TGCGCCAGCAGCGAGGAGGGGGCGGGATACAATGAGCAGTTCTTC. Amino acids: CASSEEGAGYNEQFF. The chain recombines TRBV5-1 with TRBJ2-1, with D possibly matching TRBD1 (7 bases). CDR1 SGHRS and CDR2 YFSETQ come from the germline V gene. V dropped 4 bases and J dropped 4 bases, with 15 bases sitting between them. The CDR3 contains 15 residues. Filled out from reference TRBV5-1 and TRBJ2-1, the complete variable domain reads KAGVTQTPRYLIKTRGQQVTLSCSPISGHRSVSWYQQTPGQGLQFLFEYFSETQRNKGNFPGRFSGRQFSNSRSEMNVSTLELGDSALYLCASSEEGAGYNEQFFGPGTRLTVL.

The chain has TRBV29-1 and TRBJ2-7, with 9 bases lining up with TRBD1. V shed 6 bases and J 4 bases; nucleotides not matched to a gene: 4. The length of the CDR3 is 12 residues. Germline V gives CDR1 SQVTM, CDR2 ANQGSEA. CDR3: CSVRDRVYEQYF. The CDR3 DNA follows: TGCAGCGTCCGGGACAGGGTGTACGAGCAGTACTTC.

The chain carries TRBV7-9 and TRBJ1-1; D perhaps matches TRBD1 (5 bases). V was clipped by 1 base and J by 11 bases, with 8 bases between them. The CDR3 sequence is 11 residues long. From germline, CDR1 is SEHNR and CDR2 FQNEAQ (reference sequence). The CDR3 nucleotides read TGTGCCAGCAGCTTAGGGGGCACGGCTTTCTTT. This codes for CASSLGGTAFF.

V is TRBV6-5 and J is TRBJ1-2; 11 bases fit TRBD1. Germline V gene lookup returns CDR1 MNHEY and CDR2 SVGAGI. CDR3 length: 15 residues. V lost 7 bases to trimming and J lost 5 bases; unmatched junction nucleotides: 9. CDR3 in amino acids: CASTSLGQGAYGYTF. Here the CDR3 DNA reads TGTGCCAGCACCTCTCTTGGACAGGGGGCGTATGGCTACACCTTC.

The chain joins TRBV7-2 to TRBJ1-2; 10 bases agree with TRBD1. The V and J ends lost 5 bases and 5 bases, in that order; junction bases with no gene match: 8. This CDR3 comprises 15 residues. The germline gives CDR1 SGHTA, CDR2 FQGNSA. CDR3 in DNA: TGTGCCAGCAGCCCGAGACAGGGGGCGAGATATGGCTACACCTTC. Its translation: CASSPRQGARYGYTF.

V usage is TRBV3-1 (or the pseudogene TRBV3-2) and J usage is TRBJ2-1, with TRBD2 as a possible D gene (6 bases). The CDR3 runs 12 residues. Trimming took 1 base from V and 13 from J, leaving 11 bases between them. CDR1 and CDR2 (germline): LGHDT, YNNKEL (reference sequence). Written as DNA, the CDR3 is TGTGCCAGCAGCCAAGTAACTAGCAGCCAGTTCTTC. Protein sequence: CASSQVTSSQFF.

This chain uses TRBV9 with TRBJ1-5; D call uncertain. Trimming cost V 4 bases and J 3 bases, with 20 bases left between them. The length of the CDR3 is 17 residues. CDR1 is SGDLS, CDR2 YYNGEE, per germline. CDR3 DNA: TGTGCCAGCAGCTCCGGGAGGTTCTCAGGTAACAATCAGCCCCAGCATTTT. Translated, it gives CASSSGRFSGNNQPQHF.

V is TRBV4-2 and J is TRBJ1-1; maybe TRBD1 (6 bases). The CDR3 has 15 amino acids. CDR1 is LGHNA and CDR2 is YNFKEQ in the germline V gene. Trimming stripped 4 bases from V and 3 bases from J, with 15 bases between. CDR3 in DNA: TGTGCCAGCAGCCCTAACAGGGCTCGGGACACTGAAGCTTTCTTT. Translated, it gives CASSPNRARDTEAFF.

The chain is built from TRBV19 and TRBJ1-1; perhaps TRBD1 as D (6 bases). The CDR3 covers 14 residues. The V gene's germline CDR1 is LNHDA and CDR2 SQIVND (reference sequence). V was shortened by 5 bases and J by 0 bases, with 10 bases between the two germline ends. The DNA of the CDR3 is TGTGCCAGTAGTCCCGGGACAATGAACACTGAAGCTTTCTTT. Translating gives CASSPGTMNTEAFF.

In DNA, the CDR3 is TGCAGCGTGATGGGGGATGCGGGGCCTGGCCTAGACGGTACTGAAGCTTTCTTT. It yields the protein CSVMGDAGPGLDGTEAFF. The chain has TRBV29-1 and TRBJ1-1, with D possibly matching TRBD1 (5 bases). The CDR3 length is 18 residues. Trimming left V 6 bases short and J 5 bases short, with 31 bases between. CDR1 is SQVTM and CDR2 is ANQGSEA in the germline V gene.

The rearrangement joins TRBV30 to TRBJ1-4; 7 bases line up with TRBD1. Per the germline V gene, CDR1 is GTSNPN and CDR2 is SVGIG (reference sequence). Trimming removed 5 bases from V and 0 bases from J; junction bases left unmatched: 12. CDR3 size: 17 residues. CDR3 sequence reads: CAWGLGDSSTTNEKLFF. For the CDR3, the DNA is TGTGCCTGGGGCCTAGGGGACAGTTCTACAACTAATGAAAAACTGTTTTTT.

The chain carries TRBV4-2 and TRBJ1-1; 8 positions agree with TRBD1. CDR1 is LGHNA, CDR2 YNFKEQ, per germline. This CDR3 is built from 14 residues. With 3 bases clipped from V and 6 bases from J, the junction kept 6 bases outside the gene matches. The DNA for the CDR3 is TGTGCCAGCAGCCAGGACAGGGCTGGCCCTGAAGCTTTCTTT. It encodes CASSQDRAGPEAFF.